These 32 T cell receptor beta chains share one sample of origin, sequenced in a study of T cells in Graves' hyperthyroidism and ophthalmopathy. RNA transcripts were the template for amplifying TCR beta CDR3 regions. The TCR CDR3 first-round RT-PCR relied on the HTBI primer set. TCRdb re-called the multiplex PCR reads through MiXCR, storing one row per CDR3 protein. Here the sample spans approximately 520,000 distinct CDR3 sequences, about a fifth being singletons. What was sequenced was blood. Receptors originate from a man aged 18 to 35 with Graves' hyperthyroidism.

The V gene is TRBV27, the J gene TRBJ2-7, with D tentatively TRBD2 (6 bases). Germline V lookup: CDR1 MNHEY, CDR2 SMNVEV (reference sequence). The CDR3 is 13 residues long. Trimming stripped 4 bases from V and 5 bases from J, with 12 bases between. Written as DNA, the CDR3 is TGTGCCAGCAGTTGGCGGGATCTGCACGAGCAGTACTTC. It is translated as CASSWRDLHEQYF.

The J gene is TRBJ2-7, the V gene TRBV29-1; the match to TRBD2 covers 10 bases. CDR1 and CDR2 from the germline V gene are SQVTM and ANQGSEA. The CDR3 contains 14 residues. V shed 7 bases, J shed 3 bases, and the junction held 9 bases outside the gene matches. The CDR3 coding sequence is TGCAGCGCCAGCTTTAGCGGGGGGATCTACGAGCAGTACTTC. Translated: CSASFSGGIYEQYF.

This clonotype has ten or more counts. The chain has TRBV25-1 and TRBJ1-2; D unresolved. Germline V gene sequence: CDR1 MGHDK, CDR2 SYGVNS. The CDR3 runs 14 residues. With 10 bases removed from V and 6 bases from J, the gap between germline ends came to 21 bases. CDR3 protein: CATGEGGRDDGYTF. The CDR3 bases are TGTGCCACCGGTGAAGGAGGTCGGGATGATGGCTACACCTTC.

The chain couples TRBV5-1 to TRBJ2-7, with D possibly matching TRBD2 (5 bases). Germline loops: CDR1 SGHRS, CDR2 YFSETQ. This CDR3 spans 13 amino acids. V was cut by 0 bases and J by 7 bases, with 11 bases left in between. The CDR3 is CASSLVEGREQYF. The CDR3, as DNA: TGCGCCAGCAGCTTGGTCGAGGGTCGGGAGCAGTACTTC.

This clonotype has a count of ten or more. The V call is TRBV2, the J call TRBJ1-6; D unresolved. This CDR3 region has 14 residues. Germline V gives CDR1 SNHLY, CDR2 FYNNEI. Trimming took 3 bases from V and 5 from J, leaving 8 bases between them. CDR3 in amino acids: CASSEVADNSPLHF. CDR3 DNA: TGTGCCAGCAGTGAGGTGGCAGATAATTCACCCCTCCACTTT.

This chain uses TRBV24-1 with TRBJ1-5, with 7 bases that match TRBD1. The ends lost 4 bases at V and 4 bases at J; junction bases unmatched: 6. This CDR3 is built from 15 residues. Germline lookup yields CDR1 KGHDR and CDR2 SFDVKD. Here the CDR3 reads CATSDPGRGNQPQHF. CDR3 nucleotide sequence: TGTGCCACCAGTGACCCCGGCAGGGGGAATCAGCCCCAGCATTTT.

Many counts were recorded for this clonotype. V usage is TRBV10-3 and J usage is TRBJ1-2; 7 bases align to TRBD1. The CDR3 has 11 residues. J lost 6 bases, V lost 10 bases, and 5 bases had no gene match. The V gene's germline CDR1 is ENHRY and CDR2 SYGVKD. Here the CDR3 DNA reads TGTGCCACCACAGGGGACGATGGCTACACCTTC. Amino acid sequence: CATTGDDGYTF.

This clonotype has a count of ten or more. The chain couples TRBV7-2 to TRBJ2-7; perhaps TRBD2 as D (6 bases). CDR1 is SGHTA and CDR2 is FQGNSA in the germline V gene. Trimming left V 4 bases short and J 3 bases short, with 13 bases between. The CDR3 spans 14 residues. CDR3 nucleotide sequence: TGTGCCAGCAGCTCGCGGGAAGGAATCTACGAGCAGTACTTC. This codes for CASSSREGIYEQYF.

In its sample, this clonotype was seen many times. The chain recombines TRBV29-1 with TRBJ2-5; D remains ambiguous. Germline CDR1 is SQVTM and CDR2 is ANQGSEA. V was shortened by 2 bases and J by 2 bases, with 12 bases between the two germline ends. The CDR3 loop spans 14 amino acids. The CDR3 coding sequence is TGCAGCGTTGAAAGTCGCGACACGCAAGAGACCCAGTACTTC. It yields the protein CSVESRDTQETQYF.

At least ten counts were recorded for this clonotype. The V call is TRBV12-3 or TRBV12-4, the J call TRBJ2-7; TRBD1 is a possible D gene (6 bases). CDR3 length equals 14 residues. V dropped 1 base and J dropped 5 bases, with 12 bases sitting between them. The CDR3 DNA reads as TGTGCCAGCAGTTTAGATCCAGGGGTCGACGAGCAGTACTTC. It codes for CASSLDPGVDEQYF.

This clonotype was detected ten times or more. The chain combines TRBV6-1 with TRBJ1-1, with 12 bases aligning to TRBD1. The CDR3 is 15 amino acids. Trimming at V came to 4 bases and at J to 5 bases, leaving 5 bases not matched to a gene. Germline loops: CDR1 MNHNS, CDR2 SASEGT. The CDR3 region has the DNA TGTGCCAGCAGTGCCGGGACAGGGGGCAGGACTGAAGCTTTCTTT. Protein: CASSAGTGGRTEAFF.

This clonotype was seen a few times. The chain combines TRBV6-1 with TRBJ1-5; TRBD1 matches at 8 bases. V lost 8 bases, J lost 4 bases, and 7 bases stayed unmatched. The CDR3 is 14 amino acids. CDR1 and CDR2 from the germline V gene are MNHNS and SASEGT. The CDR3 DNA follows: TGTGCCAGCCGGGGGCGGACAGGGAATCAGCCCCAGCATTTT. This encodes CASRGRTGNQPQHF.

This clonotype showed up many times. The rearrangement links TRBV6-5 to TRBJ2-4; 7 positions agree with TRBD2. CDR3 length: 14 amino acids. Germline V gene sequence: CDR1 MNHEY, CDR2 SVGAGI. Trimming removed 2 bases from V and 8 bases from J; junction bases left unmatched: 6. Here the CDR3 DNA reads TGTGCCAGCAGTTACGAGTGGGGAGGGGACATTCAGTACTTC. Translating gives CASSYEWGGDIQYF.

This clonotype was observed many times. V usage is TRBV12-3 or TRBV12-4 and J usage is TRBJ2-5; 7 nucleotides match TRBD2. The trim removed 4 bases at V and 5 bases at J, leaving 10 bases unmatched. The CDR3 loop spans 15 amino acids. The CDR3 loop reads CASSSDRGVGETQYF. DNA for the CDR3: TGTGCCAGCAGTTCCGACCGGGGGGTGGGCGAGACCCAGTACTTC.

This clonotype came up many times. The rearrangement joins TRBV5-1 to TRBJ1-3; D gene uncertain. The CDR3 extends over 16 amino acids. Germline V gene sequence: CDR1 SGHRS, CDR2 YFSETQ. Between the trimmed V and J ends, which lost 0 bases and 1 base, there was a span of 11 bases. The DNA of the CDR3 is TGCGCCAGCAGCTTGGGACGGGTCAGATCTGGAAACACCATATATTTT. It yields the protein CASSLGRVRSGNTIYF.

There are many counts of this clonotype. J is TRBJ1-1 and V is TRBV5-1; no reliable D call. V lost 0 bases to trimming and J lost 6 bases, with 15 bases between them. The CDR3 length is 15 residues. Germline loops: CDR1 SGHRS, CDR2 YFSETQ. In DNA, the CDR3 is TGCGCCAGCAGCTTGGACGGGATGGAGGGCGCTGAAGCTTTCTTT. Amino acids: CASSLDGMEGAEAFF.

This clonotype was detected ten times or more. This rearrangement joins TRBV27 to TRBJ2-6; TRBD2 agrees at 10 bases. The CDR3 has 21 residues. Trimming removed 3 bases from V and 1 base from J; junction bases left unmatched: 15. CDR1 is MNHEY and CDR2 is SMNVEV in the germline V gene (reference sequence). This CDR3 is CASSLPPPTLAGVSGANVLTF. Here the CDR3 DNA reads TGTGCCAGCAGTTTGCCCCCCCCTACGCTAGCGGGGGTTTCTGGGGCCAACGTCCTGACTTTC. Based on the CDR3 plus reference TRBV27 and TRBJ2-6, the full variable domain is EAQVTQNPRYLITVTGKKLTVTCSQNMNHEYMSWYRQDPGLGLRQIYYSMNVEVTDKGDVPEGYKVSRKEKRNFPLILESPSPNQTSLYFCASSLPPPTLAGVSGANVLTFGAGSRLTVL.

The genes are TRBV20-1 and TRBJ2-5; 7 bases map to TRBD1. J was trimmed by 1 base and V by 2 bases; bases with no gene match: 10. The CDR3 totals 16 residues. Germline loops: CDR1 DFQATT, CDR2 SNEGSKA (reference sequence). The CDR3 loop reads CSARPGQVGLQETQYF. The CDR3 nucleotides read TGCAGTGCTAGACCTGGACAGGTTGGGCTCCAAGAGACCCAGTACTTC.

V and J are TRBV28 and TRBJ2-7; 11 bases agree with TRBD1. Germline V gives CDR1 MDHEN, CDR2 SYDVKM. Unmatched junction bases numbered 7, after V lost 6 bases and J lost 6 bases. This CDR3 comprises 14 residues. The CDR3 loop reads CASSTGQGAFEQYF. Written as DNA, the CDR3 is TGTGCCAGCAGCACAGGACAGGGGGCGTTCGAGCAGTACTTC. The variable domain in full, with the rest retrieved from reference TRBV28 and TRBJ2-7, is DVKVTQSSRYLVKRTGEKVFLECVQDMDHENMFWYRQDPGLGLRLIYFSYDVKMKEKGDIPEGYSVSREKKERFSLILESASTNQTSMYLCASSTGQGAFEQYFGPGTRLTVT.

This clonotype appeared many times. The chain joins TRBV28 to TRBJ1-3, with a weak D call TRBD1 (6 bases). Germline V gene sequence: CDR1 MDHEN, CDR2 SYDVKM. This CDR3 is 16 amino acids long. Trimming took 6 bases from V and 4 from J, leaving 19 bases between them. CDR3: CASSSKKGGEGNTIYF. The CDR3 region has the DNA TGTGCCAGCAGCTCAAAAAAAGGGGGGGAAGGAAACACCATATATTTT.

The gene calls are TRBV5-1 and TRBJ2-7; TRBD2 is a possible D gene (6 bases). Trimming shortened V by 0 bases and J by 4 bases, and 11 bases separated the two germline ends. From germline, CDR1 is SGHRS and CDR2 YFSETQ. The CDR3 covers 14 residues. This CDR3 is CASSLDSGGYEQYF. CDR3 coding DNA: TGCGCCAGCAGCTTGGATTCCGGAGGGTACGAGCAGTACTTC.

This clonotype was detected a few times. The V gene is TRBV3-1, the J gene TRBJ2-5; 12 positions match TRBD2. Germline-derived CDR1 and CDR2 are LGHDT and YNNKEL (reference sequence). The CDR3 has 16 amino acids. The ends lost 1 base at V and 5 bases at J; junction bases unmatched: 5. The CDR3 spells CASSQGLAGAGETQYF. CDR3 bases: TGTGCCAGCAGCCAAGGACTAGCGGGGGCCGGGGAGACCCAGTACTTC.

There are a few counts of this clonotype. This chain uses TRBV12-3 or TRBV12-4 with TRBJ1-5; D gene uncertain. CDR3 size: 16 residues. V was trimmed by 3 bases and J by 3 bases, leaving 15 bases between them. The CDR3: CASSFGGRGDNQPQHF. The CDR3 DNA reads TGTGCCAGCAGTTTCGGTGGGCGGGGTGACAATCAGCCCCAGCATTTT.

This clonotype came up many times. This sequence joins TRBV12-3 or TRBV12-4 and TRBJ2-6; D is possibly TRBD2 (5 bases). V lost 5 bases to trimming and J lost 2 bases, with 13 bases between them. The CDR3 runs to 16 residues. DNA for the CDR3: TGTGCCAGCAGTAAAATTCGAGGGCCTGGGGCCAACGTCCTGACTTTC. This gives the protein CASSKIRGPGANVLTF.

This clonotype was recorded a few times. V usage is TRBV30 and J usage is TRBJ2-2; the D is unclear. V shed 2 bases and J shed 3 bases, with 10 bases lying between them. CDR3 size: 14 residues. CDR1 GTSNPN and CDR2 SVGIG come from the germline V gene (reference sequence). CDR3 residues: CAWSPGLHTGELFF. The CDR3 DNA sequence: TGTGCCTGGAGTCCGGGTCTACACACCGGGGAGCTGTTTTTT.

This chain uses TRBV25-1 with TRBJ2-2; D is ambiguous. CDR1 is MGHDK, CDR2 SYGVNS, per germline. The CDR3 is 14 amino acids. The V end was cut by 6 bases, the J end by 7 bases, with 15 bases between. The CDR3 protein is CASSPPWVGGELFF. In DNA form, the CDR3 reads TGTGCCAGCAGCCCTCCCTGGGTGGGCGGGGAGCTGTTTTTT.

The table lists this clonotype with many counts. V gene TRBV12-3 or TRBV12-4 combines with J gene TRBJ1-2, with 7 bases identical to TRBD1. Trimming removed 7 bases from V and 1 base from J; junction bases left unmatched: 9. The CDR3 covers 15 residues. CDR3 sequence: CASTLGRGLNYGYTF. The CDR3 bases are TGTGCCAGCACCCTGGGGAGGGGGCTTAACTATGGCTACACCTTC.

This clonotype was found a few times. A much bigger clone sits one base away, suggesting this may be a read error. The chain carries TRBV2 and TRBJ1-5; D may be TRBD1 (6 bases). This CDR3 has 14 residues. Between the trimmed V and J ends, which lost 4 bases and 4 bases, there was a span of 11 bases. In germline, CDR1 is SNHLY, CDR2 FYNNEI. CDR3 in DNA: TGTGCCAGCAGTGCGGACAGTCGAAATCAGCCCCAGCATTTT. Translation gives CASSADSRNQPQHF.

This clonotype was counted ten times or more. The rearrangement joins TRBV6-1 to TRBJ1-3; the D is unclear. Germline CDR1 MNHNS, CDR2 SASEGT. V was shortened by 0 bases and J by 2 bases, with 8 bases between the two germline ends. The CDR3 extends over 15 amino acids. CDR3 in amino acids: CASSEATPAGNTIYF. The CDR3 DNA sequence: TGTGCCAGCAGTGAAGCCACCCCAGCTGGAAACACCATATATTTT.

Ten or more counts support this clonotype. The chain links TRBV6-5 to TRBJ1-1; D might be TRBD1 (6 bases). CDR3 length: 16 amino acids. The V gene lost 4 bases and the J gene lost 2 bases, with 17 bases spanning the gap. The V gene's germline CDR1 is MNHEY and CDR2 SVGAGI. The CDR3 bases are TGTGCCAGCAGTTTTGCCCGGGACATATTAAACACTGAAGCTTTCTTT. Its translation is CASSFARDILNTEAFF.

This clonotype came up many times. CDR3 region: CASSSWTDTMNTEAFF. The DNA of the CDR3 is TGCGCCAGCAGCTCCTGGACGGATACCATGAACACTGAAGCTTTCTTT. The chain is built from TRBV5-1 and TRBJ1-1; unclear D gene. Trimming took 3 bases from V and 0 from J, leaving 15 bases between them. This CDR3 has 16 residues. The germline V gene has CDR1 SGHRS and CDR2 YFSETQ.

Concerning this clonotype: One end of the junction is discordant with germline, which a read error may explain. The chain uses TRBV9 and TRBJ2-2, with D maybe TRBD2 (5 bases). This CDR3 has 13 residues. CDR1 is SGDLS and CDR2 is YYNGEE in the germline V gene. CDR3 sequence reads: CASSVVVTGELCF. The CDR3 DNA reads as TGTGCCAGCAGCGTAGTAGTTACCGGGGAGCTGTGTTTT.